This is a list of T cell receptor beta chains from one sample in a study of CD8 T cells in ankylosing spondylitis. TCRdb reprocessed the 5' RACE reads with MiXCR, giving one entry per CDR3 protein. Among fewer than 250,000 distinct CDR3 sequences listed, about 10% were seen once. Source material: blood, either unsorted or a sorted T cell fraction (not recorded which). These receptors all come from a male donor with ankylosing spondylitis or in good health (not recorded which). The conserved cysteine and the conserved F or W are not part of the CDR3 here. Clone size, where shown, is once, few, many, or a class for clones that have expanded.

v_call	j_call	clone_size	cdr3_aa
TRBV24-1	TRBJ2-7	many	ATSDPGTVSDEQY
TRBV27	TRBJ1-5	.	ASRPGTDGSQPQH
TRBV20-1	TRBJ2-2	many	SAFDRGISNGELF
TRBV9	TRBJ1-3	many	ASSAGTAWTGNTIY
TRBV12-3/TRBV12-4	TRBJ2-7	few	ASKAGGSYEQY
TRBV3-1	TRBJ2-7	.	ASSRSAQGAEQY
TRBV19	TRBJ2-7	many	ASSTDRWAYEQY
TRBV18	TRBJ1-1	many	ASSPTAGNLNTEAF
TRBV7-6	TRBJ1-1	.	ASSPSGRHTEAF
TRBV4-2	TRBJ2-5	many	ASSRTYSFQETQY
TRBV3-1	TRBJ2-5	many	ASSQVRGAETQY
TRBV5-1	TRBJ1-3	many	ASSLASGSTFSGNTIY
TRBV9	TRBJ2-1	many	ASSLTGGTPYNEQF
TRBV6-1	TRBJ1-4	many	ATTGGYNEKLF
TRBV12-3/TRBV12-4	TRBJ2-6	many	ASSLGFRFGANVLT
TRBV5-1	TRBJ1-3	many	ASSSRSPGTGTDSGNTIY
TRBV24-1	TRBJ2-2	few	ATSEFGGTGELF
TRBV20-1	TRBJ2-3	few	SANIGTSGGTDTQY
TRBV5-1	TRBJ2-7	many	ASSVWSGDRDEQY
TRBV28	TRBJ2-3	many	ATSATGNTDTQY
TRBV24-1	TRBJ1-2	many	ATSDKPNYGYT
TRBV29-1	TRBJ2-3	many	SVDRQGDTQY
TRBV3-1	TRBJ2-5	many	ASRGTSGGAGTQY
TRBV7-3	TRBJ2-3	many	ASSSRRVTDTQY
TRBV7-9	TRBJ1-2	many	ARSPGQGYGYT
TRBV20-1	TRBJ2-3	many	SARDPSAESTDTQY
TRBV20-1	TRBJ2-5	many	SASERGGAVETQY